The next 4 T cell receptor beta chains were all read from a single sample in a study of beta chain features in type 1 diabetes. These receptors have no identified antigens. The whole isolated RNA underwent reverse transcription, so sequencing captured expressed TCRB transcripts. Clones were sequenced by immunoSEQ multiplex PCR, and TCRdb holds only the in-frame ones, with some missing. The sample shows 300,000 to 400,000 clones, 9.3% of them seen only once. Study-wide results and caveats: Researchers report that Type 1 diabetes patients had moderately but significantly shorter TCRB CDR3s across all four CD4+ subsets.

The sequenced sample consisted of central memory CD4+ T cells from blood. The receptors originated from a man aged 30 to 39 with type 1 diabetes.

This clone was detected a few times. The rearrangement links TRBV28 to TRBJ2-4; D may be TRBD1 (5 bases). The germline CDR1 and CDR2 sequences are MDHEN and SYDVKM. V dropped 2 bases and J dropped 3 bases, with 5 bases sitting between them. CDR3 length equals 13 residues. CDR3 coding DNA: TGTGCCAGCAGTTTACAGGGCAAAAACATTCAGTACTTC. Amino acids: CASSLQGKNIQYF.

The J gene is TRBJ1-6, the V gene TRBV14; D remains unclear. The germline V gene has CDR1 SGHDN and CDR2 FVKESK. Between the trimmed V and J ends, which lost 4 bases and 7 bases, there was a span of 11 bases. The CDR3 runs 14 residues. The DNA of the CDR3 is TGTGCCAGCAGCCCTGGAAATCGGAATTCACCCCTCCACTTT. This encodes CASSPGNRNSPLHF.

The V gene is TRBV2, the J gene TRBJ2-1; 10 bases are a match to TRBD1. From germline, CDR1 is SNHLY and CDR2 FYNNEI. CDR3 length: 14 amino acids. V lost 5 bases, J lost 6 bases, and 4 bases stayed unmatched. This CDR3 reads CASSRQGALNEQFF. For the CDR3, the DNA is TGTGCCAGCAGTAGACAGGGGGCGCTCAATGAGCAGTTCTTC.

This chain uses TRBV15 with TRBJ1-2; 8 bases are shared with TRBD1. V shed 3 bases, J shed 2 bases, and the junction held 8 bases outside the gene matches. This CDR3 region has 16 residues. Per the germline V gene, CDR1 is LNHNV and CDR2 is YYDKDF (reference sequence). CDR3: CATSSPTGERNYGYTF. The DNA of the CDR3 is TGTGCCACCAGCAGCCCGACAGGGGAAAGAAACTATGGCTACACCTTC.